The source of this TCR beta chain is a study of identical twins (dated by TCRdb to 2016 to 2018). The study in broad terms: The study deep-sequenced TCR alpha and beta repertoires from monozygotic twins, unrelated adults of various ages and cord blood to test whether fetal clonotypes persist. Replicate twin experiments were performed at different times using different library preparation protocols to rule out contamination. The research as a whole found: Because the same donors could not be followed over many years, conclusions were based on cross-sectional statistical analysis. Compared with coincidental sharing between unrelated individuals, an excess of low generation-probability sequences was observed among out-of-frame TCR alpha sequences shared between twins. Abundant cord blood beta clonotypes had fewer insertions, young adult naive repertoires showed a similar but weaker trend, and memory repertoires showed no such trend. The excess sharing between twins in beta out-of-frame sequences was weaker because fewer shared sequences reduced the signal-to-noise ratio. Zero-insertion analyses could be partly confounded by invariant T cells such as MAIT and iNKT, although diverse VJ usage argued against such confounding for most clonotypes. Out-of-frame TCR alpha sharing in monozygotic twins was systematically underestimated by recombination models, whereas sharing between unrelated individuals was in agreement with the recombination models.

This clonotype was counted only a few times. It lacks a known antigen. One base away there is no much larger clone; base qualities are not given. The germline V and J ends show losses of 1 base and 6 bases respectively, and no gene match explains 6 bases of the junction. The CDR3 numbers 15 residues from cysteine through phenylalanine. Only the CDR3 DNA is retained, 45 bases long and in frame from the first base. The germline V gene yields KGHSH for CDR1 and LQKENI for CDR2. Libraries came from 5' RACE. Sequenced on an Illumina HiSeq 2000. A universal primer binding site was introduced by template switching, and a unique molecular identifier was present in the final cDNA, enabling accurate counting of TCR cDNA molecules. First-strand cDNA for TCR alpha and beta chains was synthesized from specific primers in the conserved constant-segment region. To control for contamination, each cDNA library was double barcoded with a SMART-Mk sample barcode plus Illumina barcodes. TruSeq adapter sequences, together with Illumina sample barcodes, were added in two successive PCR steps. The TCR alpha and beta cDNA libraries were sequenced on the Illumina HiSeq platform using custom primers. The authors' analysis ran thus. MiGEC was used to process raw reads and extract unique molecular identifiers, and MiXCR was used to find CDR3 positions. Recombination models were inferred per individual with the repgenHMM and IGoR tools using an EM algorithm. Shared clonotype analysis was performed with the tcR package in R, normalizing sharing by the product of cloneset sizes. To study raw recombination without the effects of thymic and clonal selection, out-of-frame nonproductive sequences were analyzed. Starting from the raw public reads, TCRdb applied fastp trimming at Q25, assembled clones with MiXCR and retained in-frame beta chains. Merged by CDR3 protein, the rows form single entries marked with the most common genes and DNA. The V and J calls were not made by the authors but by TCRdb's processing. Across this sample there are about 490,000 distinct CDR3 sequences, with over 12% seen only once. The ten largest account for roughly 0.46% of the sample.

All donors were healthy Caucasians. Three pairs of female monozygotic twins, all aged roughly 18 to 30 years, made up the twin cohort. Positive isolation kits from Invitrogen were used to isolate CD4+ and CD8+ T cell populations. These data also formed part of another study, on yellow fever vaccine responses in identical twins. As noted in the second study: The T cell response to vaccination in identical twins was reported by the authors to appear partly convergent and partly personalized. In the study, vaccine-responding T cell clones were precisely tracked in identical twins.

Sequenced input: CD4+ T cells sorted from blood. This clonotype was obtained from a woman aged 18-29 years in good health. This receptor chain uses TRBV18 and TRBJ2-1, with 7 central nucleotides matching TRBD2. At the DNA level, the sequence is TGTGCCAGCTCACCACGGAGCGGGAATGGCAATGAGCAGTTCTTC. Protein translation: CASSPRSGNGNEQFF.